A selection of T cell receptor beta chains follows, all from one sample in a study of shared clonotypes between healthy human individuals. Produced via immunoSEQ multiplex PCR; TCRdb's table is partial and in-frame only. The data hold approximately 2.5 million clones, with roughly 93% observed a single time. Sequencing was carried out using naive CD4+ T cells from PBMCs. These receptors all come from a man younger than 35 in good health. Some clones in this sample may be carry-over from other donors' samples. Both conserved end residues are part of each CDR3. Each record gives: V gene, J gene, CDR3 length, D gene, clone size, CDR3 DNA, CDR3 protein. D genes are given only for firm matches. Clone size is shown for a subset of rows, as once, few, many or a class of expanded clone.

V gene: TRBV18; J gene: TRBJ1-5; CDR3 length: 16; D gene: NA; clone size: NA; CDR3 DNA: TGTGCCAGCTCATCACAGGGAATCGGCAGCAGACAGCCCCAGCATTTT; CDR3 protein: CASSSQGIGSRQPQHF
V gene: TRBV5-1; J gene: TRBJ2-1; CDR3 length: 15; D gene: TRBD2; clone size: once; CDR3 DNA: TGCGCCAGCAGCACCCTAGCGGGGGAAATCAATGAGCAGTTCTTC; CDR3 protein: CASSTLAGEINEQFF
V gene: TRBV6-6; J gene: TRBJ1-1; CDR3 length: 14; D gene: NA; clone size: once; CDR3 DNA: TGTGCCAGCAGTTATTTGGGGGAGTGGACTGAAGCTTTCTTT; CDR3 protein: CASSYLGEWTEAFF
V gene: TRBV28; J gene: TRBJ2-7; CDR3 length: 14; D gene: NA; clone size: NA; CDR3 DNA: TGTGCCAGCAACCGACCTGGGACAAATCGCGAGCAGTACTTC; CDR3 protein: CASNRPGTNREQYF
V gene: TRBV5-4; J gene: TRBJ1-5; CDR3 length: 11; D gene: NA; clone size: few; CDR3 DNA: TGTGCCAGCAGCTTAGATTCGCCCCAGCATTTT; CDR3 protein: CASSLDSPQHF
V gene: TRBV6-6; J gene: TRBJ2-7; CDR3 length: 14; D gene: TRBD2; clone size: NA; CDR3 DNA: TGTGCCAGCAGTTCTGGGCGGGGGTCCTACGAGCAGTACTTC; CDR3 protein: CASSSGRGSYEQYF
V gene: TRBV30; J gene: TRBJ1-6; CDR3 length: 11; D gene: NA; clone size: NA; CDR3 DNA: TGTGCCTGGGATACAGGCCCACCCCTCCACTTT; CDR3 protein: CAWDTGPPLHF
V gene: TRBV7-9; J gene: TRBJ2-7; CDR3 length: 14; D gene: NA; clone size: NA; CDR3 DNA: TGTGCCAGCAGCTTACGCGGAGACTCCTACGAGCAGTACTTC; CDR3 protein: CASSLRGDSYEQYF
V gene: TRBV6-5; J gene: TRBJ1-2; CDR3 length: 12; D gene: NA; clone size: NA; CDR3 DNA: TGTGCCAGCAGCCCCTTTGGATATGGCTACACCTTC; CDR3 protein: CASSPFGYGYTF
V gene: TRBV30; J gene: TRBJ2-2; CDR3 length: 13; D gene: NA; clone size: once; CDR3 DNA: TGTGCCTGGAGTGGAGCCAGGACCGGGGAGCTGTTTTTT; CDR3 protein: CAWSGARTGELFF
V gene: TRBV5-4; J gene: TRBJ2-3; CDR3 length: 14; D gene: NA; clone size: NA; CDR3 DNA: TGTGCCAGCAGATTTGGGACACTCGACAATACGCAGTATTTT; CDR3 protein: CASRFGTLDNTQYF
V gene: TRBV5-1; J gene: TRBJ2-5; CDR3 length: 14; D gene: NA; clone size: NA; CDR3 DNA: TGCGCCAGCAGCTTGGCCGGGGGGCTGGAGACCCAGTACTTC; CDR3 protein: CASSLAGGLETQYF
V gene: TRBV7-2; J gene: TRBJ1-4; CDR3 length: 14; D gene: NA; clone size: NA; CDR3 DNA: TGTGCCAGCAGCCAAGACAGGTTCCAGGAAAAACTGTTTTTT; CDR3 protein: CASSQDRFQEKLFF
V gene: TRBV9; J gene: TRBJ2-6; CDR3 length: 14; D gene: NA; clone size: NA; CDR3 DNA: TGTGCCAGCAGCGTAGCGTTGGGGGCCAACGTCCTGACTTTC; CDR3 protein: CASSVALGANVLTF
V gene: TRBV18; J gene: TRBJ1-5; CDR3 length: 14; D gene: TRBD1; clone size: NA; CDR3 DNA: TGTGCCAGCTCTCGACAGGGCGGGAATCAGCCCCAGCATTTT; CDR3 protein: CASSRQGGNQPQHF
V gene: TRBV27; J gene: TRBJ1-5; CDR3 length: 15; D gene: NA; clone size: NA; CDR3 DNA: TGTGCCAGCAGTCCGGGGCGCCTCCCAAATCAGCCCCAGCATTTT; CDR3 protein: CASSPGRLPNQPQHF
V gene: TRBV25-1; J gene: TRBJ2-3; CDR3 length: 16; D gene: NA; clone size: NA; CDR3 DNA: TGTGCCAGCAGTGAATATCGTACAGGGGGGGCAGATACGCAGTATTTT; CDR3 protein: CASSEYRTGGADTQYF
V gene: TRBV4-3; J gene: TRBJ1-3; CDR3 length: 15; D gene: NA; clone size: NA; CDR3 DNA: TGCGCCAGCAGCCAAGAACCGGCAGCTGGAAACACCATATATTTT; CDR3 protein: CASSQEPAAGNTIYF
V gene: TRBV7-2; J gene: TRBJ1-2; CDR3 length: 13; D gene: NA; clone size: NA; CDR3 DNA: TGTGCCAGCAGCTTTGGGGGGCGCATTGGCTACACCTTC; CDR3 protein: CASSFGGRIGYTF
V gene: TRBV27; J gene: TRBJ2-5; CDR3 length: 15; D gene: NA; clone size: NA; CDR3 DNA: TGTGCCAGCAGTACCAGGGTCGGGGCGCGGGAGACCCAGTACTTC; CDR3 protein: CASSTRVGARETQYF
V gene: TRBV6-1; J gene: TRBJ2-7; CDR3 length: 15; D gene: NA; clone size: NA; CDR3 DNA: TGTGCCAGTAAAAAAGCCCATTGGCAGCCTGACCAGCAGTACTTC; CDR3 protein: CASKKAHWQPDQQYF
V gene: TRBV5-1; J gene: TRBJ2-7; CDR3 length: 17; D gene: TRBD1; clone size: NA; CDR3 DNA: TGCGCCAGCAGCTACCGATCCGGGACAGGGAACGCCTACGAGCAGTACTTC; CDR3 protein: CASSYRSGTGNAYEQYF
V gene: TRBV6-1; J gene: TRBJ2-1; CDR3 length: 18; D gene: NA; clone size: NA; CDR3 DNA: TGTGCCAGCAGTGAAAGGACGGGGGCTTCTATACTGTACAATGAGCAGTTCTTC; CDR3 protein: CASSERTGASILYNEQFF
V gene: TRBV15; J gene: TRBJ2-1; CDR3 length: 13; D gene: NA; clone size: NA; CDR3 DNA: TGTGCCACCAGCCGGTCTATAAACAATGAGCAGTTCTTC; CDR3 protein: CATSRSINNEQFF
V gene: TRBV6-1; J gene: TRBJ2-7; CDR3 length: 17; D gene: TRBD2; clone size: NA; CDR3 DNA: TGTGCCATCAGTGGGTCTGGATTAGCGGGAGATATCCACGAGCAGTACTTC; CDR3 protein: CAISGSGLAGDIHEQYF
V gene: TRBV7-9; J gene: TRBJ2-5; CDR3 length: 14; D gene: NA; clone size: NA; CDR3 DNA: TGTGCCAGCAGCTTAGAGAGGGTTCAAGAGACCCAGTACTTC; CDR3 protein: CASSLERVQETQYF
V gene: TRBV6-5; J gene: TRBJ2-7; CDR3 length: 13; D gene: NA; clone size: once; CDR3 DNA: TGTGCCAGCAGTTACGGGCAGCTCTACGAGCAGTACTTC; CDR3 protein: CASSYGQLYEQYF
V gene: TRBV5-1; J gene: TRBJ2-7; CDR3 length: 14; D gene: TRBD2; clone size: NA; CDR3 DNA: TGCGCCAGCAGCCCGGGAGGGTCCTCCTACGAGCAGTACTTC; CDR3 protein: CASSPGGSSYEQYF
V gene: TRBV28; J gene: TRBJ2-3; CDR3 length: 13; D gene: NA; clone size: NA; CDR3 DNA: TGTGCCAGCCGGACAGATAGAACAGATACGCAGTATTTT; CDR3 protein: CASRTDRTDTQYF
V gene: TRBV11-2; J gene: TRBJ2-2; CDR3 length: 16; D gene: TRBD2; clone size: NA; CDR3 DNA: TGTGCCAGCAGTAATCCCGGGAGGGCCGACACCGGGGAGCTGTTTTTT; CDR3 protein: CASSNPGRADTGELFF
V gene: TRBV7-9; J gene: TRBJ1-4; CDR3 length: 15; D gene: NA; clone size: NA; CDR3 DNA: TGTGCCAGCAGTTTCTCGAGGACAACTAATGAAAAACTGTTTTTT; CDR3 protein: CASSFSRTTNEKLFF
V gene: TRBV7-8; J gene: TRBJ2-3; CDR3 length: 14; D gene: TRBD1; clone size: NA; CDR3 DNA: TGTGCCAGCAGCTCCCGGGACAGGGGGAATACGCAGTATTTT; CDR3 protein: CASSSRDRGNTQYF
V gene: TRBV5-1; J gene: TRBJ2-5; CDR3 length: 17; D gene: TRBD2; clone size: NA; CDR3 DNA: TGCGCCAGCAGCTTGGCCCGGACTAGCGGGGGGCAAGAGACCCAGTACTTC; CDR3 protein: CASSLARTSGGQETQYF
V gene: TRBV29-1; J gene: TRBJ2-3; CDR3 length: 14; D gene: TRBD2; clone size: NA; CDR3 DNA: TGCAGCGGGGGTCTAGCGGACCGCACAGATACGCAGTATTTT; CDR3 protein: CSGGLADRTDTQYF
V gene: TRBV7-2; J gene: TRBJ2-7; CDR3 length: 16; D gene: TRBD2; clone size: NA; CDR3 DNA: TGTGCCAGCAGCTTAGCCGCGGCGGGAGGGGGGTACGAGCAGTACTTC; CDR3 protein: CASSLAAAGGGYEQYF
V gene: TRBV5-1; J gene: TRBJ1-3; CDR3 length: 16; D gene: TRBD1; clone size: NA; CDR3 DNA: TGCGCCAGCAGCGTGTCGGGGGACAGCTCTGGAAACACCATATATTTT; CDR3 protein: CASSVSGDSSGNTIYF
V gene: TRBV28; J gene: TRBJ1-3; CDR3 length: 15; D gene: NA; clone size: NA; CDR3 DNA: TGTGCCAGCAGTCAGCCCCGGGAGGCCCTTGGCACCATATATTTT; CDR3 protein: CASSQPREALGTIYF